A selection of T cell receptor beta chains follows, all from one sample in a study of T cells in tuberculosis. Produced via immunoSEQ multiplex PCR; TCRdb's table is partial and in-frame only. Among 20,000 to 25,000 clones listed, more than 95% were seen once. The sample was PBMCs. These receptor sequences come from a donor between 10 and 35 years old with latent tuberculosis or without tuberculosis infection. The CDR3 runs from the conserved cysteine through the conserved F or W. The D gene is left open where the match is weak. Clone size is given for some rows only: seen once, a few or many times, or a class if the clone is expanded.

clone size,J gene,D gene,V gene,CDR3 DNA,CDR3 protein
-,TRBJ1-1,-,TRBV19,TGTGCCAGTAGTTCCGTCTACCCGATTGAAGCTTTCTTT,CASSSVYPIEAFF
-,TRBJ2-1,-,TRBV6-4,TGTGCCAGCAGTGACTCTCCCTTGCGGAACAATGAGCAGTTCTTC,CASSDSPLRNNEQFF
few,TRBJ1-1,TRBD1,TRBV11-3,TGTGCCAGCAGCCAACAGGGGACCATGAACACTGAAGCTTTCTTT,CASSQQGTMNTEAFF
-,TRBJ1-2,-,TRBV6-5,TGTGCCAGCAGTTATAGCTCAGGGAATGGCTACACCTTC,CASSYSSGNGYTF
-,TRBJ1-2,-,TRBV7-9,TGTGCCAGCAGCTTACCGCGTCTGACTTATAACTATGGCTACACCTTC,CASSLPRLTYNYGYTF
-,TRBJ2-1,-,TRBV15,TGTGCCACCAGCGAAAGCTTCGGCAATGAGCAGTTCTTC,CATSESFGNEQFF
-,TRBJ2-2,-,TRBV2,TGTGCCATCACCATCTCCTACAACACCGGGGAGCTGTTTTTT,CAITISYNTGELFF
few,TRBJ2-3,-,TRBV5-1,TGCGCCAGCAGCTTGTTACACAGGGCCAATACAGATACGCAGTATTTT,CASSLLHRANTDTQYF
-,TRBJ1-5,-,TRBV11-3,TGTGCCAGCAGCTTAGTAGTTGGTCAGCCCCAGCATTTT,CASSLVVGQPQHF
-,TRBJ2-1,TRBD2,TRBV27,TGTGCCAGCAGTTCCTCAGCGGGAGCGTTTGCGATTGAGCAGTTCTTC,CASSSSAGAFAIEQFF
-,TRBJ1-2,-,TRBV6-6,TGTGCCAGCAGTCACGGTGGGCAAGGCTATGGCTACACCTTC,CASSHGGQGYGYTF
-,TRBJ1-4,TRBD1,TRBV5-6,TGTGCCAGCAGCTTTACCGGGACAGGGGTAGAAAAACTGTTTTTT,CASSFTGTGVEKLFF
-,TRBJ2-3,TRBD1,TRBV5-1,TGCGCCAGCAGCACGCAGGGGGCTCTTGGGGCAGATACGCAGTATTTT,CASSTQGALGADTQYF
once,TRBJ2-2,TRBD1,TRBV12-5,TGTGCTAGTGGTTTGGACATTCAGGGGGCGAGAGCCGGGGAGCTGTTTTTT,CASGLDIQGARAGELFF
-,TRBJ2-3,-,TRBV4-1,TGCGCCAGCAGTCTCCCACCCGCAGGTCCAGGGGATACGCAGTATTTT,CASSLPPAGPGDTQYF